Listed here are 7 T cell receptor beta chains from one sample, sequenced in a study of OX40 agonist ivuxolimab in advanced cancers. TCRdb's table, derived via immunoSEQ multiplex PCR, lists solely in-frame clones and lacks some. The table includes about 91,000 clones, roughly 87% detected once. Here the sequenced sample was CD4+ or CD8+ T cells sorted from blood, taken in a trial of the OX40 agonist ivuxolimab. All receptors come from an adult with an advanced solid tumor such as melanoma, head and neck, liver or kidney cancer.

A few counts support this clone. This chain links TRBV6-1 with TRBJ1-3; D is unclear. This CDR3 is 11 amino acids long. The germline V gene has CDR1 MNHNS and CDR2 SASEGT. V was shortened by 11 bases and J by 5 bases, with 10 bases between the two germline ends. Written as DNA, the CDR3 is TGTGCCGGGTTTAATCGAAACACCATATATTTT. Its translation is CAGFNRNTIYF.

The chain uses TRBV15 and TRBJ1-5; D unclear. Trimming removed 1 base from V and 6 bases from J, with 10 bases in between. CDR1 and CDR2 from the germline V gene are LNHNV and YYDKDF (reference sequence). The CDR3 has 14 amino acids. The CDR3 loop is CATSRGPLGQPQHF. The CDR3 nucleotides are TGTGCCACCAGCAGAGGGCCACTGGGTCAGCCCCAGCATTTT.

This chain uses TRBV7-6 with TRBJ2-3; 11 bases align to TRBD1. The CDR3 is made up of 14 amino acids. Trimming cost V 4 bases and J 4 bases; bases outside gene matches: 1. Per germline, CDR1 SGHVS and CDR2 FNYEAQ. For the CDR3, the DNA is TGTGCCAGCAGCTGGGACAGGGGGTCAGATACGCAGTATTTT. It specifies CASSWDRGSDTQYF. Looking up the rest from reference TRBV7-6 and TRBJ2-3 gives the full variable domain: GAGVSQSPRYKVTKRGQDVALRCDPISGHVSLYWYRQALGQGPEFLTYFNYEAQQDKSGLPNDRFSAERPEGSISTLTIQRTEQRDSAMYRCASSWDRGSDTQYFGPGTRLTVL.

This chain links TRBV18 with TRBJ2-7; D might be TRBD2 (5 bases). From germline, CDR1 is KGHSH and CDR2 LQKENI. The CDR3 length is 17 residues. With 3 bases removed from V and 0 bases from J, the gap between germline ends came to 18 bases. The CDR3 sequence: CASSPPPGGLASYEQYF. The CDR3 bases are TGTGCCAGCTCACCCCCCCCCGGCGGACTGGCCTCCTACGAGCAGTACTTC.

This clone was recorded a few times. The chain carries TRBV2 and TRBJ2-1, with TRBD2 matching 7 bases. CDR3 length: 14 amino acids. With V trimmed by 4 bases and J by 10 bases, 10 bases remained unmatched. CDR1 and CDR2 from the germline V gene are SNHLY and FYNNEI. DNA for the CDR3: TGTGCCAGCAGTGCGAATGGGGGGGAGGGCGAGCAGTTCTTC. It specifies CASSANGGEGEQFF.

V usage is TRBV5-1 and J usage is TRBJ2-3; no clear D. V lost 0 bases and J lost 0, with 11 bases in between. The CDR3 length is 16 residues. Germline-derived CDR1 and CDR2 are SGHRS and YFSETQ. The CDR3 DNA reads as TGCGCCAGCAGCTTGGAATATGGATCTAGCACAGATACGCAGTATTTT. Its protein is CASSLEYGSSTDTQYF.

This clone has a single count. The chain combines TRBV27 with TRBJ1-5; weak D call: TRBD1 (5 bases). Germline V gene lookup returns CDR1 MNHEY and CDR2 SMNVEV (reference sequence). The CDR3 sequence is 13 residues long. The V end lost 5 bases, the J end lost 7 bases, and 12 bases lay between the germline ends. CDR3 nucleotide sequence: TGTGCCAGCAGTACCGGGGCTGGCCAGCCCCAGCATTTT. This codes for CASSTGAGQPQHF.